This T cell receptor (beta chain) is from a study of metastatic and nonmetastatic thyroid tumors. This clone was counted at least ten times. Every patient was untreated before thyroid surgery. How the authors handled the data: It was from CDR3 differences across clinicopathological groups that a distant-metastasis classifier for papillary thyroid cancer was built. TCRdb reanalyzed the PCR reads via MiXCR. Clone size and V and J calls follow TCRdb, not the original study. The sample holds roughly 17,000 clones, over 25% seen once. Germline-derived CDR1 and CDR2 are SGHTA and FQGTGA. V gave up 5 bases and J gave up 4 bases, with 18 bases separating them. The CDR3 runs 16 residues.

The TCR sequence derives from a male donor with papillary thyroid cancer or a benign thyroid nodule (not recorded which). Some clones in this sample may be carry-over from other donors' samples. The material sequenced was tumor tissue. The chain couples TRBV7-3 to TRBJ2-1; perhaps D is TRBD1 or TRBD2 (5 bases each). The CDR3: CASSSPGPSGYNEQFF. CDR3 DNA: TGTGCCAGCAGCAGCCCGGGACCCTCGGGGTACAATGAGCAGTTCTTC.